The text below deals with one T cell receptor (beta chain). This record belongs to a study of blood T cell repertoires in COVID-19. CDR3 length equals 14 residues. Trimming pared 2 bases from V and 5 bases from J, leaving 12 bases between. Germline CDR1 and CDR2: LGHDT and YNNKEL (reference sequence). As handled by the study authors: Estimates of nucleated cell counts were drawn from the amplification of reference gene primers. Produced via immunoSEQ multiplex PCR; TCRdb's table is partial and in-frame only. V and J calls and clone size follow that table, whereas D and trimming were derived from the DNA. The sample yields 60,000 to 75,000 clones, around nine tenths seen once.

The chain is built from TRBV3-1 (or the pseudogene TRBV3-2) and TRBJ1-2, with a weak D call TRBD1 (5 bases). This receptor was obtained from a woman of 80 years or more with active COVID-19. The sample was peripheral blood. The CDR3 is CASSQRDSYYGYTF. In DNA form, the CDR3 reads TGTGCCAGCAGCCAACGGGACTCCTATTATGGCTACACCTTC.